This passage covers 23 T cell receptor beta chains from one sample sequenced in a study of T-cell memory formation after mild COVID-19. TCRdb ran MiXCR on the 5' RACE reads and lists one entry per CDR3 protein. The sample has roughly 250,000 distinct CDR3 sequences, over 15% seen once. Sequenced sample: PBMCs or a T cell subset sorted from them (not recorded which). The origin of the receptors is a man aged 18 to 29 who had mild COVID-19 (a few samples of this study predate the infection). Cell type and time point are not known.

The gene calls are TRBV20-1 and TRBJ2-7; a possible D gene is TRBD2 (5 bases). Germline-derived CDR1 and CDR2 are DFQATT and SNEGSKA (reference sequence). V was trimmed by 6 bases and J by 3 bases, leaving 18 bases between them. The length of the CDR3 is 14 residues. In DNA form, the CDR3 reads TGCAGTGCCAATCCCGGGAAAAGGAGCTACGAGCAGTACTTC. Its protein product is CSANPGKRSYEQYF.

The chain's CDR3 is CASRGFSNEKLFF. In nucleotides, the CDR3 is TGTGCCAGTCGGGGGTTTTCCAATGAAAAACTGTTTTTT. The chain employs TRBV7-8 and TRBJ1-4; a weak D match, TRBD1 (5 bases). This CDR3 has 13 residues. Trimming left V 9 bases short and J 5 bases short, with 13 bases between. Germline V gene lookup returns CDR1 SGHVS and CDR2 FQNEAQ.

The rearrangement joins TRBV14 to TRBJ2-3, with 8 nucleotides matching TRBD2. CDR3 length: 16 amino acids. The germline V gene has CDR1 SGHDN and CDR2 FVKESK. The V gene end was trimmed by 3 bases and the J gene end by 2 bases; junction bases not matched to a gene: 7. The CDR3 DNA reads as TGTGCCAGCAGCCACCTCACGGGGGGGCCCACAGATACGCAGTATTTT. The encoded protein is CASSHLTGGPTDTQYF.

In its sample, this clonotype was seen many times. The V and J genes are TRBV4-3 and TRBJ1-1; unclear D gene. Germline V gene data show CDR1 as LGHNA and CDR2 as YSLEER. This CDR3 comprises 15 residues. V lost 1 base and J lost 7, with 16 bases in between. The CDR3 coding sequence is TGCGCCAGCAGCCAAGGATCGGGGTTCAGTAGTGAAGCTTTCTTT. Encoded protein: CASSQGSGFSSEAFF.

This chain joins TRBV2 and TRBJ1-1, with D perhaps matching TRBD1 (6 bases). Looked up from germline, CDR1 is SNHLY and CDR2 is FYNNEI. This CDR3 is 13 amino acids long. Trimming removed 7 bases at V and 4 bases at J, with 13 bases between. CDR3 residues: CASTGGAGTEAFF. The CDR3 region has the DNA TGTGCCAGCACGGGGGGCGCGGGCACTGAAGCTTTCTTT.

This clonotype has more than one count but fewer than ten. This chain's CDR3 is CASSPREQETQYF. The DNA for the CDR3 is TGTGCCAGCAGTCCGAGGGAACAAGAGACCCAGTACTTC. The gene calls are TRBV6-5 and TRBJ2-5, with TRBD2 as a possible D gene (5 bases). Germline CDR1 MNHEY, CDR2 SVGAGI. The CDR3 spans 13 residues. V lost 5 bases and J lost 2, with 9 bases in between.

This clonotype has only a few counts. CDR3 DNA: TGCAGTGTTGGTACAGGGGGCGAGCAGTACTTC. Translation gives CSVGTGGEQYF. The chain has TRBV20-1 and TRBJ2-7; 8 bases line up with TRBD1. V gave up 7 bases and J gave up 6 bases; unmatched junction bases: 5. CDR3 length: 11 amino acids. The germline V gene has CDR1 DFQATT and CDR2 SNEGSKA (reference sequence).

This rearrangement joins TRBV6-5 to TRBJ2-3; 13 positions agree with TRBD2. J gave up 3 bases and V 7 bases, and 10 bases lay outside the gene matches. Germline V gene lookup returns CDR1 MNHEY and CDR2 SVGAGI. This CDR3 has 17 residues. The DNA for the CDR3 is TGTGCCAGCACCGACGGGGGACTAGCGGGGTCGACAGATACGCAGTATTTT. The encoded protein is CASTDGGLAGSTDTQYF.

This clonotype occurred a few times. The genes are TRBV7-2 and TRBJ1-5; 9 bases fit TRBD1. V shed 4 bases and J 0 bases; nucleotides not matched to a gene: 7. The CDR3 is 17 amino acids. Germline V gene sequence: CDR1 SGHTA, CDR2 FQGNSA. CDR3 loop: CASSWGGQGYSNQPQHF. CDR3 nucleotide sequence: TGTGCCAGCAGCTGGGGGGGACAGGGCTATAGCAATCAGCCCCAGCATTTT. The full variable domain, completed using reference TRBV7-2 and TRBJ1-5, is GAGVSQSPSNKVTEKGKDVELRCDPISGHTALYWYRQSLGQGLEFLIYFQGNSAPDKSGLPSDRFSAERTGGSVSTLTIQRTQQEDSAVYLCASSWGGQGYSNQPQHFGDGTRLSIL.

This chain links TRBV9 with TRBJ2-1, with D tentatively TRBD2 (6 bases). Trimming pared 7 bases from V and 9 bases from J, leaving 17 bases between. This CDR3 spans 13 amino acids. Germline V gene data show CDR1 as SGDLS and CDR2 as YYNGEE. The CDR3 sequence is CASVRDLGGEQFF. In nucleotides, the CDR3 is TGTGCCAGCGTCCGGGACTTGGGCGGTGAGCAGTTCTTC.

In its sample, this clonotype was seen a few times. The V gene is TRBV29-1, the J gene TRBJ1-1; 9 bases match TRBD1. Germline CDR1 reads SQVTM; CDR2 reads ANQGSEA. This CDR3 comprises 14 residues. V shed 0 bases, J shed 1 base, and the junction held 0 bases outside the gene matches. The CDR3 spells CSVEEGQGNTEAFF. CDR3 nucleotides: TGCAGCGTTGAAGAGGGACAGGGGAACACTGAAGCTTTCTTT.

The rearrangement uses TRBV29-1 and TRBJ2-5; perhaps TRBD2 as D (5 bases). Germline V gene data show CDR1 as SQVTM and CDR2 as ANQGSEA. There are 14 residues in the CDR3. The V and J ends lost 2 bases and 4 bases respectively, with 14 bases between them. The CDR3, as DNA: TGCAGCGTTGAACATCCGGGGAAGGGAGAGACCCAGTACTTC. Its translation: CSVEHPGKGETQYF.

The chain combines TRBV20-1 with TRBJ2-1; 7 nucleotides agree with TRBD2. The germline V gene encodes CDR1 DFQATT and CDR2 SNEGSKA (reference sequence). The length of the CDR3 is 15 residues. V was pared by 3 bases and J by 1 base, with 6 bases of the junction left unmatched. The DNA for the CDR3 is TGCAGTGCTAGTGGGGGGGGACTATCCTACAATGAGCAGTTCTTC. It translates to CSASGGGLSYNEQFF.

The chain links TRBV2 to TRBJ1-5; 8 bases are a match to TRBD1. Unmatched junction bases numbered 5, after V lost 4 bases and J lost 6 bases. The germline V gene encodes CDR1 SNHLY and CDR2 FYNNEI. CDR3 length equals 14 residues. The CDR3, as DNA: TGTGCCAGCAGTGGTCAGGGGGCGGCTCAGCCCCAGCATTTT. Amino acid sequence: CASSGQGAAQPQHF.

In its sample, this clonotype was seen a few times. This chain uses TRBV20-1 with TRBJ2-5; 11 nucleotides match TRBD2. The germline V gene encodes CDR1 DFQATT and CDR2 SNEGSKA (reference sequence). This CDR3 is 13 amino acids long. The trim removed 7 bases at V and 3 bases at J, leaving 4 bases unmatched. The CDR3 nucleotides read TGCAGTGTTCTAGCGGGGGGCGAAGAGACCCAGTACTTC. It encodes CSVLAGGEETQYF.

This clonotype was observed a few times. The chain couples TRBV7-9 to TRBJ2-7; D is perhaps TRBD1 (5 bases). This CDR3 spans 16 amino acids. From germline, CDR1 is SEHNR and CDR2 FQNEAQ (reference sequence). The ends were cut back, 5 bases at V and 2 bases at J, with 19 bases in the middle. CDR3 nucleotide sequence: TGTGCCAGCAGCCCAACGCTGACAGCCGCAACCTACGAGCAGTACGTC. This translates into CASSPTLTAATYEQYV.

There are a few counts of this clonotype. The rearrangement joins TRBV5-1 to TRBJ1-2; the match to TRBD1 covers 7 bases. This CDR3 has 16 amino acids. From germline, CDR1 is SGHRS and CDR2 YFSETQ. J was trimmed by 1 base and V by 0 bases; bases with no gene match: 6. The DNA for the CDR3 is TGCGCCAGCAGCTTGGCCGCCGACAGGGATAACTATGGCTACACCTTC. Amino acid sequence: CASSLAADRDNYGYTF.

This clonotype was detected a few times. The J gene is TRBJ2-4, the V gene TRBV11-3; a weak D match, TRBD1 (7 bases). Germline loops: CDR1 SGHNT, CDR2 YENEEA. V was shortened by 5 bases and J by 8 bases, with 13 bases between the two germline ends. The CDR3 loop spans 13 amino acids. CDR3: CASSPRGADIQYF. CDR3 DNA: TGTGCCAGCAGCCCCAGGGGGGCGGACATTCAGTACTTC.

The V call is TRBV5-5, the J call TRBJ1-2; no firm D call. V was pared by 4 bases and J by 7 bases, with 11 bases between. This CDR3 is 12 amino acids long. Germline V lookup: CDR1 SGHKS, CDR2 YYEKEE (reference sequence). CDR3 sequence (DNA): TGTGCCAGCAGCCCCGCTGGGGTTGGCTACACCTTC. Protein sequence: CASSPAGVGYTF.

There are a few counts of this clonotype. DNA of the CDR3: TGTGCCAGCAGCTTAGCTTTGGGGCCATCCGCAAACATTCAGTACTTC. Amino acids: CASSLALGPSANIQYF. The chain has TRBV11-2 and TRBJ2-4; a possible D gene is TRBD1 (5 bases). The CDR3 is 16 residues long. Germline V gene data show CDR1 as SGHAT and CDR2 as FQNNGV. V was pared by 1 base and J by 6 bases, with 16 bases between.

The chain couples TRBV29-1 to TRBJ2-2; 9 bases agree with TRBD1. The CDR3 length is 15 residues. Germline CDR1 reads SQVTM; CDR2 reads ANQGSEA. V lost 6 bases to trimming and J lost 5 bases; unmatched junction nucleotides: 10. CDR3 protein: CSVQDRGSETGELFF. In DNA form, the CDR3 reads TGCAGCGTGCAGGACAGGGGAAGTGAGACCGGGGAGCTGTTTTTT.

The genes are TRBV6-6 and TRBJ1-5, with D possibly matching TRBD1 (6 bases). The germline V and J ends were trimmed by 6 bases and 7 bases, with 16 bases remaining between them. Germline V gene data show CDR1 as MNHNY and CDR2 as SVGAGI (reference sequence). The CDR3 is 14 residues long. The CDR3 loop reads CASRPQTGFQPQHF. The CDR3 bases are TGTGCCAGCAGGCCACAAACAGGGTTCCAGCCCCAGCATTTT.

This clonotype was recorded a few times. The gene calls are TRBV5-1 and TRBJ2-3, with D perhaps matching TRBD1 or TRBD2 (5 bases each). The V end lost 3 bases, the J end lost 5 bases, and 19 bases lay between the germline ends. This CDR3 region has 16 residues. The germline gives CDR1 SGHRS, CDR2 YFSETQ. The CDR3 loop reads CASSYLDTPRGDTQYF. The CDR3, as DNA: TGCGCCAGCAGCTACCTGGACACGCCCCGGGGAGATACGCAGTATTTT.